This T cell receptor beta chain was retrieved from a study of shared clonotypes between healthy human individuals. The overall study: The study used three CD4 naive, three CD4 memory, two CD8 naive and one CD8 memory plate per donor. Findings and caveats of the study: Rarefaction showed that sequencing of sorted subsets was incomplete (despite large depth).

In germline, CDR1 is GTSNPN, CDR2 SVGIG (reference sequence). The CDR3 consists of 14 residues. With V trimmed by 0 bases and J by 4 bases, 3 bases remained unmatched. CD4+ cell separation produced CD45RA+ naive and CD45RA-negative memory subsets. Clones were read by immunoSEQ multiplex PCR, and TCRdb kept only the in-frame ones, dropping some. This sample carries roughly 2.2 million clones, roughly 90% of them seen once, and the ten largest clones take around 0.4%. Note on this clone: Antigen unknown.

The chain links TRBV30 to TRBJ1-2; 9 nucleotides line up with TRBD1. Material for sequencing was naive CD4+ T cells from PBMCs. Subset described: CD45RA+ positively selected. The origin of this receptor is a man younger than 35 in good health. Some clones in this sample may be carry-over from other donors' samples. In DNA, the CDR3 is TGTGCCTGGAGTGTGGGACAGGGCGGCTATGGCTACACCTTC. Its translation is CAWSVGQGGYGYTF.